This T cell receptor beta chain was identified in a study of glioma-infiltrating T cells (dated by TCRdb to the mid-2010s). Background for the entire study: The study sequenced TCR alpha- and beta-chain repertoires from glioma tissue, from non-neoplastic brain tissue and from matched peripheral blood mononuclear cells. The paired cohort was made up of three low-grade glioma patients, about 8 primary glioblastoma patients and three non-glioma patients who contributed non-neoplastic brain tissue. To measure divergence between tissue and blood T-cell populations, each tissue-infiltrating repertoire was compared with the peripheral blood repertoire of the same patient. The study at large found these results: In non-neoplastic patients, VJ-independent divergence between tissue and blood fell below expectation, whereas in all gliomas, and especially in low-grade gliomas, the divergence rose above expectation. Tissue and blood shared very few CDR3 sequences, a result attributed to high CDR3 diversity and limited sampling. Group comparisons were based on small numbers of patients: three non-neoplastic, three low-grade glioma and several glioblastoma patients.

This clonotype has a count of ten or more. The clone's antigen remains unknown. Base qualities are not recorded, but no much larger clone differs from it by a single base. From its cysteine to its phenylalanine, the CDR3 spans 13 amino acids. The entry retains the CDR3 DNA only, 39 bases that are in frame from base 1. V and J are trimmed by 1 base and 4 bases, and the gene matches miss 4 bases of the junction. CDR1 is given as DFQATT and CDR2 as SNEGSKA, both from the germline V gene (reference sequence). TCR alpha and beta CDR3 regions were amplified with the iRepertoire nested amplicon-rescue multiplex PCR (arm-PCR) platform from RNA. For one-step reverse transcription and amplification, about 95-450 ng of tissue mRNA or PBMC total RNA was used as input. Following bead purification, Illumina adapters were added through a secondary multiplex PCR, and the libraries were then gel-purified between 200 and 400 bp. Internal 6-nucleotide barcodes were carried by the libraries and were used for demultiplexing. Sequencing of the libraries was done on an Illumina MiSeq using 2x220 or 2x250 nucleotide paired-end reads. Processing in the source paper ran as follows. Paired reads were merged using FLASH 1.2.11 and aligned with BWA-MEM to the GRCh37 human genome, and TRA and TRB reads were then extracted. V and J assignment used an IMGT-derived reference of cassette sequences and CDR3 motifs that included pseudogenes. Reads were translated in three frames, and productive CDR3s were defined by a C…FGXG motif without stop codons. A clonotype was defined as a unique combination of a V-J cassette pair and a CDR3 amino acid sequence. Hamming distance filtering was applied to reads, with thresholds set by the sequence error rate of each sample in mapped regions. TCRdb reran the public reads through fastp at Q25 and MiXCR, keeping productive beta chains. Every entry covers one CDR3 protein and lists the most common genes and DNA from its rows. The V and J calls shown here were made by TCRdb, not taken from the authors' results. The sample table holds more than 95,000 distinct CDR3 sequences, of which 20% to 25% were seen once. Together, the top ten hold roughly 15% of the sample.

Sequencing was done on a sample of glioma tissue, nonneoplastic brain tissue, or PBMCs (not recorded which). The rearranged chain carries TRBV20-1 and TRBJ2-7, with TRBD2 identical over 7 junction bases. This TCR came from a human donor with low-grade glioma or glioblastoma, undergoing nonglioma brain surgery, or in good health (not recorded which). The CDR3 is CSARVGSGYEQYF. In nucleotide form, the sequence is TGCAGTGCTAGAGTGGGTAGCGGGTACGAGCAGTACTTC.